This T cell receptor beta chain was documented in a study of cytomegalovirus exposure and HLA in healthy donors. General study results and limits: According to reports, the classifier identified cytomegalovirus status with high specificity and sensitivity. Donors were assumed by presence/absence analyses to have roughly uniform sequencing depth. An observed cluster of highly shared sequence variants was recorded as a likely sequencing artifact.

CDR1 and CDR2 from the germline V gene are SEHNR and FQNEAQ (reference sequence). The CDR3 extends over 15 amino acids. The V end lost 1 base, the J end lost 4 bases, and 11 bases lay between the germline ends. PCR primers comprised 60 Vbeta and 13 Jbeta primers. The method was immunoSEQ multiplex PCR; TCRdb's version includes in-frame clones alone and lacks a portion of them. The top ten hold about 3% of the sample, which has 180,000 or so clones, around 75% seen once. The donors, nominally healthy at sampling, likely had unrecorded immune exposures. About this clone: As yet, its antigen is unknown.

This chain uses TRBV7-9 with TRBJ2-1; D call uncertain. This sequence was found in a female donor in good health and CMV-seronegative. Sequencing was performed on PBMCs. CDR3 protein: CASSLGGWAYNEQFF. CDR3 nucleotides: TGTGCCAGCAGCTTAGGTGGTTGGGCGTACAATGAGCAGTTCTTC.